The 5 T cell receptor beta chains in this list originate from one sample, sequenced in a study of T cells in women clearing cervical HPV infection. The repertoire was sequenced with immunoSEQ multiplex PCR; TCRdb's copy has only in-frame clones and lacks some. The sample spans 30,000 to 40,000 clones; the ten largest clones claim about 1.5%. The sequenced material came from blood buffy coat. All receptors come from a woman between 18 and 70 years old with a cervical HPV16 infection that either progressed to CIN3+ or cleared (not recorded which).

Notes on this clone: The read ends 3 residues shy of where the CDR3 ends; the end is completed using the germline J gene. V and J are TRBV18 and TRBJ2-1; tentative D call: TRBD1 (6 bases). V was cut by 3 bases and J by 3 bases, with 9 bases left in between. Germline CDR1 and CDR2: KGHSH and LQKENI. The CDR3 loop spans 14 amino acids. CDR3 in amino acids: CASSPWDNYNEQFF. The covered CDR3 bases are TGTGCCAGCTCACCGTGGGACAACTACAATGAG.

CDR3: CASSFQPGGGGYTF. The CDR3 DNA, read in part, is TGTGCCAGCAGCTTCCAGCCAGGGGGCGGTGGC. The chain recombines TRBV7-2 with TRBJ1-2; the match to TRBD1 covers 8 bases. Sequencing ends 3 residues short of the CDR3 end; the germline J gene provides the rest. The CDR3 loop spans 14 amino acids. The V segment lost 3 bases and the J segment 7 bases; nucleotides outside the gene matches: 7. Germline V gives CDR1 SGHTA, CDR2 FQGNSA.

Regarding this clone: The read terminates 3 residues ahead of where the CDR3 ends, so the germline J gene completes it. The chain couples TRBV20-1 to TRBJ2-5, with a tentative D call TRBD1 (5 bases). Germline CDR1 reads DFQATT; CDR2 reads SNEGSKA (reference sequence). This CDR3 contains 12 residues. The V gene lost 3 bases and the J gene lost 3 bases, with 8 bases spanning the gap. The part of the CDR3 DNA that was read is TGCAGTGCTAGTCGCAGGGAAGAGACC. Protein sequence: CSASRREET. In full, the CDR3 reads CSASRREETQYF.

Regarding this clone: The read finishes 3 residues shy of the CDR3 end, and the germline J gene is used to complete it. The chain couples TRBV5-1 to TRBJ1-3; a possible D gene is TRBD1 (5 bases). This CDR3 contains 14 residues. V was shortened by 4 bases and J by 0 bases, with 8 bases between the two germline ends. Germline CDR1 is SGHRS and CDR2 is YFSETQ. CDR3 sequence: CASSPGNSGNTIYF. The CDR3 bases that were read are TGCGCCAGCAGCCCAGGGAACTCTGGAAACACC.

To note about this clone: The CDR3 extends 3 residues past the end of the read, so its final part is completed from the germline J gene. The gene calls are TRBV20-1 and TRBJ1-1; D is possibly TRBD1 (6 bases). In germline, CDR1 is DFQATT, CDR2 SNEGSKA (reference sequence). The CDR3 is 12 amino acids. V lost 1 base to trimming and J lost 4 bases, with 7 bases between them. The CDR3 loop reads CSARGGGTEAFF. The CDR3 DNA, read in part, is TGCAGTGCTAGAGGAGGGGGCACTGAA.